The present TCR beta chain was sequenced within a study of radiotherapy plus CTLA-4 blockade in lung cancer. The wider study: Objective responses were documented in about 19% of patients, with disease control in roughly 30%. Findings of the study overall: Blood saw expansion of tumor-derived TCR clones after radiotherapy plus ipilimumab. Strongest reported response predictors: early blood clone changes and post-radiation interferon-beta.

CDR1 and CDR2 from the germline V gene are ENHRY and SYGVKD. The CDR3 spans 15 residues. Trimming cost V 3 bases and J 5 bases; bases outside gene matches: 4. Patients had chemo-refractory metastatic non-small-cell lung cancer and received focal radiation plus CTLA-4 blockade that used ipilimumab. About this clone itself: Its specificity is not known.

Sequenced by immunoSEQ multiplex PCR; TCRdb stores in-frame clones only, minus some. The repertoire holds about 80,000 clones, with 78% as singletons. The source of this sequence is a human donor with non-small cell lung cancer whose response to radiotherapy plus ipilimumab could not be evaluated. Some clones in this sample may be carry-over from other donors' samples. The specimen comprised peripheral blood, sampled from a patient treated with radiotherapy plus ipilimumab. The rearrangement uses TRBV10-3 and TRBJ2-3; 11 bases match TRBD2. CDR3 sequence (DNA): TGTGCCATCAGTGATAGCGGGGGGGCCGGAGATACGCAGTATTTT. Residues: CAISDSGGAGDTQYF.